This entry features one T cell receptor beta chain sequence. The data are from a study of T cell responses to AZD1222 COVID-19 vaccine. CDR3 length: 13 residues. Germline-derived CDR1 and CDR2 are MNHNS and SASEGT. Trimming took off 3 bases at V and 4 bases at J, with 7 bases between the two ends. TCRdb's copy holds only in-frame clones and misses some; the assay was immunoSEQ multiplex PCR. The profile covers more than 250,000 clones, with 85% to 95% appearing a single time and roughly 0.5% taken by the ten largest. The input for sequencing was peripheral blood, taken on day 0 of AZD1222 vaccination. This chain joins TRBV6-1 and TRBJ1-5, with D unresolved. This TCR came from an adult in good health. The CDR3 spells CASSDGQNQPQHF. The CDR3 DNA is TGTGCCAGCAGTGATGGGCAGAATCAGCCCCAGCATTTT.